This entry features one T cell receptor (beta chain) sequence. A sample-barcoded 5' primer and a J-beta primer mix were used in a second PCR of about 7 to 12 cycles. All cDNA molecules were each tagged by a template-switch adaptor with 12 random nucleotides. A single record per CDR3 protein comes from TCRdb applying MiXCR to the 5' RACE reads. This table has about 1 million distinct CDR3 sequences, under 30% appearing once. This sample was included in a study of blood T cells in healthy people across ages. These records were also assigned to another study, of T cells of mothers and their children.

The TCR comes from a girl aged 2 to 10 in good health. Sequences were obtained from blood.

CDR3 sequence: CASSSSGLPGAFF. The CDR3 DNA follows: TGCGCCAGCAGCTCTTCGGGACTCCCGGGAGCTTTCTTT. The chain couples TRBV5-1 to TRBJ1-1; D perhaps matches TRBD1 (5 bases). The CDR3 contains 13 residues. Trimming cost V 3 bases and J 10 bases, with 16 bases left between them. Per the germline V gene, CDR1 is SGHRS and CDR2 is YFSETQ.